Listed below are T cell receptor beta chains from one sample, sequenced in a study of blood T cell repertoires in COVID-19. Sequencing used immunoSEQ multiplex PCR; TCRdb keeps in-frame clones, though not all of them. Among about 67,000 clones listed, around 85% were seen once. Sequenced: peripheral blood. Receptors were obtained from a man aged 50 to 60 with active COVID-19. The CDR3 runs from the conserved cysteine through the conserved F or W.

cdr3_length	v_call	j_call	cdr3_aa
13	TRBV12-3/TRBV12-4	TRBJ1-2	CASRPDKNYGYTF
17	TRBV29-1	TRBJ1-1	CSVEGADRGNRDTEAFF
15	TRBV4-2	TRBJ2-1	CASSQEREGRYEQFF
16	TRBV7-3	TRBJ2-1	CASSRQADRSYNEQFF
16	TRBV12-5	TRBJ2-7	CASGNPTGGALLEQYF
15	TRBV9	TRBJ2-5	CASSAQVAIGETQYF
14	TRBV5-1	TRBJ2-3	CASSQTGYTDTQYF
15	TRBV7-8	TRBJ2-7	CASSLVRVGRREQYF
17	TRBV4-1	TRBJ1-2	CASSPHTSGGTLDGYTF
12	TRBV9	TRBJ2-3	CARNLAADTQYF
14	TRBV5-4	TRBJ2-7	CASSPRGSAYEQYF
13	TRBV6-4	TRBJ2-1	CASSEGGPGEQFF
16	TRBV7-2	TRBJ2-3	CASSDRPSGPTDTQYF
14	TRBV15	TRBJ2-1	CATSRMDYNNEQFF
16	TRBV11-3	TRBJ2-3	CASSFGVRGFRDTQYF
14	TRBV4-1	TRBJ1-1	CASSVQGARTEAFF
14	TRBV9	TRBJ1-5	CASGQGKGNQPQHF
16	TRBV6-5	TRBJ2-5	CASSSGLAGGSETQYF
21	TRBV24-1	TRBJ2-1	CATSDSFLTSGGKSSYNEQFF
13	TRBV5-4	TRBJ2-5	CASSLGGGETQYF
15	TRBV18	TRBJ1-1	CASSPDRTGYTEAFF
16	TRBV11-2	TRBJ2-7	CASSLARTGGSYEQYF